This T cell receptor beta chain appears in the sequencing data of a study of Graves' ophthalmopathy and Graves' hyperthyroidism. Study findings and constraints: Ophthalmopathy and stable hyperthyroidism were discriminated by a 13-signature model, with 85% to 90% sensitivity and approximately 78% specificity. Blood also carried most expanded thyroid clonotypes exceeding 0.001 frequency.

Amplification from RNA transcripts yielded the TCR beta CDR3 regions. First-round RT-PCR relied on HTBI primers, and a second-round multiplex PCR came next. TCRdb passed the multiplex PCR reads through MiXCR, listing each CDR3 protein once. The sample holds roughly 600,000 distinct CDR3 sequences, 35% to 45% seen once. Aged 18 to 65, hyperthyroidism patients had been newly diagnosed, with under 2 months' duration. It was on clinical symptoms, serum thyroxine, TRAb, thyroid ultrasound and orbital computed tomography that diagnosis relied. Many counts were recorded for this clonotype. Its antigen is not known. The trim removed 4 bases at V and 4 bases at J, leaving 9 bases unmatched. Germline CDR1 and CDR2: KGHDR and SFDVKD. This CDR3 is 16 amino acids long.

Sequencing used peripheral blood or thyroid tissue (not recorded which). This chain joins TRBV24-1 and TRBJ2-7, with TRBD1 matching over 10 bases. This receptor was taken from an adult man with Graves' hyperthyroidism. The CDR3 coding sequence is TGTGCCACCAGTGAACAAACGGGACAGGGGAATTACGAGCAGTACTTC. This encodes CATSEQTGQGNYEQYF.